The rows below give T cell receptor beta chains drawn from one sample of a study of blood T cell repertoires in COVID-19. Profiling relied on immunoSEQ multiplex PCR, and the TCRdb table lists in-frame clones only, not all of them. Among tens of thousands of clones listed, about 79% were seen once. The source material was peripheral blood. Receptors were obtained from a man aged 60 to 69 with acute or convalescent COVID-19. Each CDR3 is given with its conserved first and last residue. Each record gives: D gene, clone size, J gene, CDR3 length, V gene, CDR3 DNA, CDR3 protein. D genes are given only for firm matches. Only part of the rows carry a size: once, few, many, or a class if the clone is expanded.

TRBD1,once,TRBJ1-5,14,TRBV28,TGTGCCAGCAGTTCCCCGGACAGGGAACAGCCCCAGCATTTT,CASSSPDREQPQHF
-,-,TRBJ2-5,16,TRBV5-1,TGCGCCAGCAGCTTGGCCGGGGGGACAAGACAAGAGACCCAGTACTTC,CASSLAGGTRQETQYF
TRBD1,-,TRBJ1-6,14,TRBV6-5,TGTGCCAGCATGAGGGGGACAGCGAATTCACCCCTCCACTTT,CASMRGTANSPLHF
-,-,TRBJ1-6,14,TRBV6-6,TGTGCCAGCACCCGAGGACAGAAAAATTCACCCCTCCACTTT,CASTRGQKNSPLHF
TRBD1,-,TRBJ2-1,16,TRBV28,TGTGCCAGCAGCTCCTCAGGGGGACAGGGCTATAATGAGCAGTTCTTC,CASSSSGGQGYNEQFF
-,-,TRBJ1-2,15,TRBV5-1,TGCGCCAGCAGCTTGGTGCCAGGGGTTAACTATGGCTACACCTTC,CASSLVPGVNYGYTF
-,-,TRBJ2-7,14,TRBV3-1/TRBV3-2,TGTGCCAGCAGCACCGGACTGACGGACTACGAGCAGTACTTC,CASSTGLTDYEQYF
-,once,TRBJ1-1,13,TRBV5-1,TGCGCCAGCAACCGACAGGATAACACTGAAGCTTTCTTT,CASNRQDNTEAFF
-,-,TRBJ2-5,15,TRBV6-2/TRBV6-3,TGTGCCAGCAGTTCCTTTAATAGCGGAGGAGAGACCCAGTACTTC,CASSSFNSGGETQYF
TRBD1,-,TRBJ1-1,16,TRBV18,TGTGCCAGCTCACCGGGACAGGGTGGTCAAAACACTGAAGCTTTCTTT,CASSPGQGGQNTEAFF
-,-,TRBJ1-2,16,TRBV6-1,TGTGCCAGCAGTGTTCGCTCAGATGTAACTAACTATGGCTACACCTTC,CASSVRSDVTNYGYTF
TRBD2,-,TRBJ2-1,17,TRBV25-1,TGTGCCAGCAGTGACAAAAGGACTAGCGGGCTCTACAATGAGCAGTTCTTC,CASSDKRTSGLYNEQFF
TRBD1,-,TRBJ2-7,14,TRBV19,TGTGCCAGTTCTTACGGGACAGGGGCCTACGAGCAGTACTTC,CASSYGTGAYEQYF
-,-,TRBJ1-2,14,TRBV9,TGTGCCAGCAGCCCCCAACCCACTTCCTATGGCTACACCTTC,CASSPQPTSYGYTF
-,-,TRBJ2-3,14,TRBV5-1,TGCGCCAGCAGCCCTCCCCGAGTCACAGATACGCAGTATTTT,CASSPPRVTDTQYF
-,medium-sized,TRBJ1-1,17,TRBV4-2,TGTGCCAGCAGCCAAGGGTTCGCAGGGGACGCGAACACTGAAGCTTTCTTT,CASSQGFAGDANTEAFF
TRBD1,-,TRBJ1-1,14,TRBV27,TGTGCCAGCAGTTCGACAGGGAGGAACACTGAAGCTTTCTTT,CASSSTGRNTEAFF
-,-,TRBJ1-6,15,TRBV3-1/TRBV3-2,TGTGCCAGCAGCCAAGAGGCATCTCCTGGTTCACCCCTCCACTTT,CASSQEASPGSPLHF
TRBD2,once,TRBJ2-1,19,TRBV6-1,TGTGCCAGCAGTGAAGCCGGACTAGCGGGGGGGTGGATCTACAATGAGCAGTTCTTC,CASSEAGLAGGWIYNEQFF
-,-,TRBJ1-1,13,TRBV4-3,TGCGCCAGCAGTACAGGAGTGCACACTGAAGCTTTCTTT,CASSTGVHTEAFF
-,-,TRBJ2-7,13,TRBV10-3,TGTGCCATCAGTGTCCAGGAAACCTACGAGCAGTACTTC,CAISVQETYEQYF
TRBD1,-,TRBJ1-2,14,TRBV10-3,TGTGCCATCAGTGGGACAGGGGAGATTGATGGCTACACCTTC,CAISGTGEIDGYTF
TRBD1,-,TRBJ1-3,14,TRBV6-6,TGTGCCAGCAGACCGACAGGGGAGGGAAACACCATATATTTT,CASRPTGEGNTIYF
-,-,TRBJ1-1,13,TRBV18,TGTGCCAGCTCACCGGGCAGTAACACTGAAGCTTTCTTT,CASSPGSNTEAFF
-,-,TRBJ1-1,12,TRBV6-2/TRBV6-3,TGTGCCAGCAGTTCACCAGGGAGGGCAGCTTTCTTT,CASSSPGRAAFF
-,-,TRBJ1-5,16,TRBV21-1,TGTGCCAGCAGCACGAAAACTAAAGAAAAAAATCAGCCCCAGCATTTT,CASSTKTKEKNQPQHF
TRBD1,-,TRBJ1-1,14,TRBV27,TGTGCCAGCAGATCCCAGGGGGGTCACACTGAAGCTTTCTTT,CASRSQGGHTEAFF
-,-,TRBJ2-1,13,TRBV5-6,TGTGCCAGCAGCCTGCTAAAGGGGAATGAGCAGTTCTTC,CASSLLKGNEQFF
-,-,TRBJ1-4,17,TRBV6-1,TGTGCCAGCAGTGAAGCAGGGGGGGTCGGGGTGGCTGAAAAACTGTTTTTT,CASSEAGGVGVAEKLFF
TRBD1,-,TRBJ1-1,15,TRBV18,TGTGCCAGCTCACCATTAGGACAGGTTAGCACTGAAGCTTTCTTT,CASSPLGQVSTEAFF
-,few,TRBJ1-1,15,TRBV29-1,TGCAGCGGAGTTGCAGGGTTAGTGGGAAACACTGAAGCTTTCTTT,CSGVAGLVGNTEAFF
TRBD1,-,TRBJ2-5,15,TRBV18,TGTGCCAGCTCTCCGGACAGGGTAAAGCAAGAGACCCAGTACTTC,CASSPDRVKQETQYF
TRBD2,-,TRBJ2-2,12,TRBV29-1,TGCAGCGTTGGAAGCGGGAGCGGGGAGCTGTTTTTT,CSVGSGSGELFF
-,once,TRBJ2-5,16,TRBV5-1,TGCGCCAGCAGCTTGCAGGCAGAAAGTTTCCGGGAGACCCAGTACTTC,CASSLQAESFRETQYF
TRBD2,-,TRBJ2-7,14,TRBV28,TGTGCCAGCAGTTTTAGCGGGGGGATATACGAGCAGTACTTC,CASSFSGGIYEQYF
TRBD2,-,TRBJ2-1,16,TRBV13,TGTGCCAGCAGCTTAGCCGGACTAGCGGGGGTTTTTGAGCAGTTCTTC,CASSLAGLAGVFEQFF
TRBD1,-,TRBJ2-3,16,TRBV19,TGTGCCAGTAGTTTAAACGGACAGGGGCCTGCAGATACGCAGTATTTT,CASSLNGQGPADTQYF
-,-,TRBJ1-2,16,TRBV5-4,TGTGCCAGCAGCTTGGGTGGGGGCAGGGCGAACTATGGCTACACCTTC,CASSLGGGRANYGYTF
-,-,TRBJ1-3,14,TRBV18,TGTGCCAGCTCCCAGGACAGCTCTGGAAACACCATATATTTT,CASSQDSSGNTIYF
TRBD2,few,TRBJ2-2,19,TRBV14,TGTGCCAGCAGCCCACCGCTGTGGCGGGGGGTACACGGGACCGGGGAGCTGTTTTTT,CASSPPLWRGVHGTGELFF
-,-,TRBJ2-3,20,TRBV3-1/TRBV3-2,TGTGCCAGCCGAGAGGCTCCACTAACCGGGGTATTGGTGTACACAGATACGCAGTATTTT,CASREAPLTGVLVYTDTQYF
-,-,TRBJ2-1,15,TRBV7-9,TGTGCCAGCAGCTTACTAGAAACCCCCTACAATGAGCAGTTCTTC,CASSLLETPYNEQFF